These T cell receptor beta chains were read from a single sample in a study of blood T cell repertoires in COVID-19. TCRdb keeps only in-frame clones here, not all; method: immunoSEQ multiplex PCR. In the table there are over 250,000 clones, 87% of which are singletons. The sample was peripheral blood. Receptors originate from a woman aged 40 to 50 who had recovered from COVID-19. CDR3s include the opening cysteine and the closing phenylalanine or tryptophan. The D gene is left open where the match is weak. Rows may omit the clone size; those that give it use once, few, many or a size class.

j_call,clone_size,d_call,v_call,cdr3_nt,cdr3_aa
TRBJ2-1,.,TRBD2,TRBV9,TGTGCCAGCAGCGTAGGGACTAGCGGGGGAGCTGCTCATGAGCAGTTCTTC,CASSVGTSGGAAHEQFF
TRBJ2-5,.,TRBD2,TRBV3-1/TRBV3-2,TGTGCCAGCAGCCAAGGACTAGCGGGGGGTCCCGTGAAGACCCAGTACTTC,CASSQGLAGGPVKTQYF
TRBJ1-1,.,.,TRBV4-3,TGCGCCAGCAGCCAAGCCCCGTGGGGGGAAGGTGAAGCTTTCTTT,CASSQAPWGEGEAFF
TRBJ2-1,few,TRBD2,TRBV16,TGTGCCAGCAGCCCCCGACTAGCGGGGGAATACAATGAGCAGTTCTTC,CASSPRLAGEYNEQFF
TRBJ2-7,.,.,TRBV5-1,TGCGCCAGCAGCGCAACCGGGACAACCTACGAGCAGTACTTC,CASSATGTTYEQYF
TRBJ1-2,.,.,TRBV12-1,TGTGCCAGGCCCGACAGGGGTGATGGCTACACCTTC,CARPDRGDGYTF
TRBJ2-7,.,TRBD1,TRBV27,TGTGCCAGCAGCCTTGGACAGGGCGCAACGAAAGTGCAGTACTTC,CASSLGQGATKVQYF
TRBJ2-5,.,TRBD2,TRBV19,TGTGCCAGTAGTATTGGAGGACTAGCGGGGGGCCAAGAGACCCAGTACTTC,CASSIGGLAGGQETQYF
TRBJ1-6,.,.,TRBV6-4,TGTGCCAGCAGACCAGGCAGGGATAATTCACCCCTCCACTTT,CASRPGRDNSPLHF
TRBJ2-7,.,TRBD1,TRBV7-9,TGTGCCAGCAGCTTAGCGCTCGGACAGGGCTCCTACGAGCAGTACTTC,CASSLALGQGSYEQYF
TRBJ1-5,.,.,TRBV5-5,TGTGCCAGCAGCTTCACAGTTAGCAATCAGCCCCAGCATTTT,CASSFTVSNQPQHF
TRBJ2-1,.,TRBD1,TRBV7-8,TGTGCCAGCAGCTTAGTGGGTCAGGGGGCCCACTATTTGCAGTTCTTC,CASSLVGQGAHYLQFF
TRBJ1-5,.,.,TRBV4-3,TGCGCCAGCAGCCAGAGTTCGACAGGGCCCCAGCATTTT,CASSQSSTGPQHF
TRBJ1-1,.,.,TRBV15,TGTGCCACCAGCCGGGTTTGGGGGCCCATGAACACTGAAGCTTTCTTT,CATSRVWGPMNTEAFF
TRBJ2-1,.,TRBD2,TRBV19,TGTGCCAGTAGTATAGGGGGGACTAGCGGGGAATGGGATGAGCAGTTCTTC,CASSIGGTSGEWDEQFF
TRBJ2-7,once,.,TRBV2,TGTGCCAGCAGTAGGGACACGTCCTACGAGCAGTACTTC,CASSRDTSYEQYF
TRBJ2-1,.,.,TRBV7-3,TGTGCCAGCAGTCTCGGTCGGCGGTACAATGAGCAGTTCTTC,CASSLGRRYNEQFF
TRBJ2-7,few,.,TRBV7-3,TGTGCCAGCAGCTTAGGCCAGGGATTGTCCTACGAGCAGTACTTC,CASSLGQGLSYEQYF
TRBJ1-3,once,.,TRBV9,TGTGCCAGCAGCGTAGCTGGCGGAACCTCTGGAAACACCATATATTTT,CASSVAGGTSGNTIYF
TRBJ1-4,.,.,TRBV7-2,TGTGCCAGCAGCTGGGACACCACCATTAATGAAAAACTGTTTTTT,CASSWDTTINEKLFF
TRBJ2-5,.,TRBD1,TRBV19,TGTGCCAGTAGTCAGAGGGACAGGGGGCAGGAGACCCAGTACTTC,CASSQRDRGQETQYF
TRBJ2-6,.,TRBD1,TRBV19,TGTGCCAGTAGCCCCTCCGGGACAGGGGGCGGTGGGGCCAACGTCCTGACTTTC,CASSPSGTGGGGANVLTF
TRBJ2-1,.,.,TRBV5-1,TGCGCCAGCAGGAGGAGCGGGCCCCACTACAATGAGCAGTTCTTC,CASRRSGPHYNEQFF
TRBJ2-7,.,.,TRBV14,TGTGCCAGCAGCCCCTCCGGGGGGCGTCCCTCCTACGAGCAGTACTTC,CASSPSGGRPSYEQYF
TRBJ2-3,.,TRBD1,TRBV11-3,TGTGCCAGCAGCCCAAGGACAGGGGGAACAGATACGCAGTATTTT,CASSPRTGGTDTQYF
TRBJ1-2,.,TRBD1,TRBV2,TGTGCCAGCACTCAACAGGGGGGACAGCTTTCCTATGGCTACACCTTC,CASTQQGGQLSYGYTF
TRBJ2-7,.,.,TRBV2,TGTGCCAGCATATGGCGGGACCGCCTAACCTACGAGCAGTACTTC,CASIWRDRLTYEQYF
TRBJ1-3,.,TRBD1,TRBV5-1,TGCGCCAGCAGCTTGACAGGGGTAGCTGGAAACACCATATATTTT,CASSLTGVAGNTIYF
TRBJ2-7,.,.,TRBV28,TGTGCCAGCAGTTTACAGGGCTACGAGCAGTACTTC,CASSLQGYEQYF
TRBJ2-7,.,.,TRBV19,TGTGCCAGTAGCCCCCGGGTCGGCGGCTATTACGAGCAGTACTTC,CASSPRVGGYYEQYF
TRBJ1-3,.,.,TRBV19,TGTGCCAGTAGTACAGGGTCTGGAAACACCATATATTTT,CASSTGSGNTIYF
TRBJ1-3,few,.,TRBV2,TGTGCCAGCAGTGAACGGGTGGACTGGGGGCGAAACACCATATATTTT,CASSERVDWGRNTIYF
TRBJ1-3,.,.,TRBV19,TGTGCCAGTAGTATAGTGAGTGCCGGAAACACCATATATTTT,CASSIVSAGNTIYF
TRBJ2-2,few,TRBD1,TRBV11-3,TGTGCCAGCAGCCTCGACAGGGCCACCGGGGAGCTGTTTTTT,CASSLDRATGELFF
TRBJ2-1,.,TRBD2,TRBV7-3,TGTGCCAGCAGCTTGGGACTAGCAGGTGAGCAGTTCTTC,CASSLGLAGEQFF
TRBJ2-7,.,.,TRBV5-6,TGTGCCAGCAGCTTGGGGCAGAATCCCTCCTACGAGCAGTACTTC,CASSLGQNPSYEQYF
TRBJ2-7,.,TRBD1,TRBV5-6,TGTGCCAGCAGCTTGGGGACAGGGTTTACCACCTACGAGCAGTACTTC,CASSLGTGFTTYEQYF
TRBJ1-2,.,.,TRBV14,TGTGCCAGCAGCCCGGACATGCGCTATGGCTACACCTTC,CASSPDMRYGYTF
TRBJ1-6,.,.,TRBV9,TGTGCCAGCAGCGTAGATCAGGCTTTAGGAAATTCACCCCTCCACTTT,CASSVDQALGNSPLHF
TRBJ2-2,once,TRBD1,TRBV5-1,TGCGCCAGCAGCCGGACCCTCCAGGGGGCGAGAGGGGAGCTGTTTTTT,CASSRTLQGARGELFF
TRBJ2-5,.,TRBD1,TRBV19,TGTGCCAGTAGACCGGGACAGAATACCGAGACCCAGTACTTC,CASRPGQNTETQYF
TRBJ2-5,.,.,TRBV5-4,TGTGCCAGCAGCCCCCGGGACTCAGGCGGGACCCAGTACTTC,CASSPRDSGGTQYF
TRBJ2-2,.,TRBD1,TRBV19,TGTGCCAGTAGTAGCCGGGACAGGGGTCCCTTAAACACCGGGGAGCTGTTTTTT,CASSSRDRGPLNTGELFF
TRBJ1-6,.,.,TRBV7-2,TGTGCCAGCAGCTTCGTCCAGGGGAATTCACCCCTCCACTTT,CASSFVQGNSPLHF
TRBJ2-4,.,.,TRBV27,TGTGCCAGTCAGGGTCTAGCCAAAAACATTCAGTACTTC,CASQGLAKNIQYF
TRBJ2-7,once,TRBD1,TRBV19,TGTGCCAGTAGTGATTGGGACAGGGTTAACGAGCAGTACTTC,CASSDWDRVNEQYF
TRBJ2-7,.,TRBD2,TRBV29-1,TGCAGCGTTGATAGCGGGGGGACCTACGAGCAGTACTTC,CSVDSGGTYEQYF
TRBJ1-5,.,TRBD1,TRBV28,TGTGCCAGCAGTTCCTTAACAGGGGGGGTAGGTCAGCCCCAGCATTTT,CASSSLTGGVGQPQHF
TRBJ1-1,.,.,TRBV24-1,TGTGCCACCCCTGGGCGGGGGGCGAACACTGAAGCTTTCTTT,CATPGRGANTEAFF
TRBJ1-2,.,TRBD1,TRBV29-1,TGCAGCGTTGAAGATCGCCACAGGGGAATGGGCTACACCTTC,CSVEDRHRGMGYTF
TRBJ2-5,.,.,TRBV6-1,TGTGCCAGCAGTGAACGATCAGGTCAAGAGACCCAGTACTTC,CASSERSGQETQYF
TRBJ1-2,once,TRBD1,TRBV5-1,TGCGCCAGCCGGACAGGGGGCGCGGGCTATGGCTACACCTTC,CASRTGGAGYGYTF
TRBJ1-5,.,TRBD1,TRBV27,TGTGCCAGCAGAGGACAGGGATCCTATCAGCCCCAGCATTTT,CASRGQGSYQPQHF
TRBJ2-1,few,.,TRBV19,TGTGCCAGTAAGCCTAGCTCGAGCTCCTACAATGAGCAGTTCTTC,CASKPSSSSYNEQFF